The next 11 T cell receptor beta chains were all read from a single sample in a study of metastatic and nonmetastatic thyroid tumors. MiXCR re-clonotyped the PCR reads for TCRdb. The data hold 30,000 to 35,000 clones, with over 20% observed a single time. Thyroid surgery took place with no prior treatment in any patient. The sample was tumor tissue. The source of these receptors is a male donor with papillary thyroid cancer or a benign thyroid nodule (not recorded which). Some clones in this sample may be carry-over from other donors' samples.

This clone turned up a few times. One end of the junction varies from germline; a read error may be responsible. The chain uses TRBV10-3 and TRBJ2-1; D is perhaps TRBD2 (6 bases). Germline CDR1 reads ENHRY; CDR2 reads SYGVKD. There are 15 residues in the CDR3. CDR3 protein: CAISDTIGSYNEQLF. CDR3 coding DNA: TGTGCCATCAGCGATACTATCGGGAGTTACAATGAGCAGCTCTTC.

This rearrangement joins TRBV5-1 to TRBJ2-3; D is unclear. There are 14 residues in the CDR3. Germline CDR1 is SGHRS and CDR2 is YFSETQ. Trimming pared 3 bases from V and 5 bases from J, leaving 13 bases between. In DNA, the CDR3 is TGCGCCAGCAGCTCATCTCTAGTTGAAGATACGCAGTATTTT. Protein product: CASSSSLVEDTQYF.

CDR3 amino acids: CSARRTSRESQETQYF. The CDR3, as DNA: TGCAGTGCTCGCCGGACTAGCAGAGAGAGTCAAGAGACCCAGTACTTC. The chain is built from TRBV20-1 and TRBJ2-5, with 8 bases aligning to TRBD2. Trimming at V came to 5 bases and at J to 2 bases, leaving 13 bases not matched to a gene. The CDR3 totals 16 residues. Germline V lookup: CDR1 DFQATT, CDR2 SNEGSKA (reference sequence).

The J gene is TRBJ2-1, the V gene TRBV5-1; 12 nucleotides align to TRBD2. Losses at the gene ends were 5 bases for V and 8 bases for J; bases not matched to a gene: 8. CDR1 is SGHRS, CDR2 YFSETQ, per germline. The CDR3 length is 15 residues. The chain's CDR3 is CASSSGTSGFYEQFF. The CDR3 nucleotides are TGCGCCAGCAGTTCCGGGACTAGCGGGTTCTATGAGCAGTTCTTC.

Sample share makes this clone medium-sized (0.01 to 0.1%). The CDR3 DNA reads TGTGCCACCCAAAAGGGCGGGGCTGTCAACAATGAGCAGTTCTTC. It yields the protein CATQKGGAVNNEQFF. The V gene is TRBV2, the J gene TRBJ2-1, with D possibly being TRBD2 (6 bases). CDR1 and CDR2 (germline): SNHLY, FYNNEI. The CDR3 extends over 15 amino acids. The V gene lost 10 bases and the J gene lost 5 bases, with 21 bases spanning the gap. Using reference TRBV2 and TRBJ2-1 for the parts outside the CDR3, the full variable domain is EPEVTQTPSHQVTQMGQEVILRCVPISNHLYFYWYRQILGQKVEFLVSFYNNEISEKSEIFDDQFSVERPDGSNFTLKIRSTKLEDSAMYFCATQKGGAVNNEQFFGPGTRLTVL.

The rearrangement joins TRBV5-1 to TRBJ2-1, with TRBD1 matching over 9 bases. Germline assignment: CDR1 SGHRS and CDR2 YFSETQ. The CDR3 consists of 15 residues. With 4 bases clipped from V and 9 bases from J, the junction kept 11 bases outside the gene matches. This CDR3 is CASSRGQGDGSEQFF. The CDR3 DNA reads as TGCGCCAGCAGCCGGGGACAGGGCGATGGGAGTGAGCAGTTCTTC.

This rearrangement joins TRBV20-1 to TRBJ2-3, with 11 bases that match TRBD2. V trimming: 6 bases; J trimming: 0 bases; junction bases outside the gene matches: 8. CDR1 and CDR2 from the germline V gene are DFQATT and SNEGSKA (reference sequence). The CDR3 length is 16 residues. The CDR3 DNA sequence: TGCAGTGCCTGGCTAGCGGGAGGATATAGCACAGATACGCAGTATTTT. This translates into CSAWLAGGYSTDTQYF.

This clone was recorded at least ten times. The J gene is TRBJ2-1, the V gene TRBV18; D is perhaps TRBD2 (6 bases). The germline V and J ends were trimmed by 10 bases and 6 bases, with 13 bases remaining between them. Per germline, CDR1 KGHSH and CDR2 LQKENI. The CDR3 spans 12 residues. The CDR3 nucleotides are TGTGCCACCACGGGAGCCCGCAATGAGCAGTTCTTC. It encodes CATTGARNEQFF.

There are many counts of this clone. The chain uses TRBV6-6 and TRBJ2-2; D tentatively fits TRBD1 or TRBD2 (5 bases each). V lost 3 bases, J lost 1 base, and 12 bases lay in between. From germline, CDR1 is MNHNY and CDR2 SVGAGI (reference sequence). This CDR3 region has 16 residues. Here the CDR3 DNA reads TGTGCCAGCAGTTATCGGGACGGCCGGAACACCGGGGAGCTGTTTTTT. This codes for CASSYRDGRNTGELFF.

The gene calls are TRBV29-1 and TRBJ2-5; no clear D gene. The CDR3 runs to 11 residues. Germline V gene lookup returns CDR1 SQVTM and CDR2 ANQGSEA. The V end lost 3 bases, the J end lost 3 bases, and 5 bases lay between the germline ends. The CDR3 here is CSVEGKETQYF. CDR3 nucleotide sequence: TGCAGCGTTGAGGGAAAAGAGACCCAGTACTTC.

The V call is TRBV20-1, the J call TRBJ2-1, with unresolved D. In germline, CDR1 is DFQATT, CDR2 SNEGSKA (reference sequence). This CDR3 comprises 10 residues. Between the trimmed V and J ends, which lost 5 bases and 12 bases, there was a span of 11 bases. The CDR3 sequence: CSAAPSRQFF. In DNA, the CDR3 is TGCAGTGCTGCCCCGTCCCGGCAGTTCTTC.